This T cell receptor beta chain was observed in a study of CD8 T cells in Susac syndrome. After extraction with the RNeasy kit, about 0.45 to 1 ug of the RNA was reverse transcribed using random hexamers. Coverage of TCR beta CDR3 amplification by immunoSEQ multiplex PCR extended to 54 Vbeta and 13 Jbeta. TCRdb processed the immunoSEQ multiplex PCR reads anew with MiXCR; each CDR3 protein has one entry. This sample has 150,000 to 200,000 distinct CDR3 sequences, with approximately 95% found just once. The CDR3 sequence is 16 residues long. V dropped 3 bases and J dropped 4 bases, with 16 bases sitting between them. The V gene's germline CDR1 is SGHTA and CDR2 FQGNSA. The sequenced target, TCR beta, came from blood CD8+ and CD4+ T cells. The multiple sclerosis control group consisted of treatment-naive patients whose relapsing-remitting disease, which was either stable or active, fulfilled revised McDonald criteria. TEMRA cells were FACS-enriched, while CD8+ and CD4+ T cells were negatively isolated.

This TCR came from a human donor with multiple sclerosis. The chain has TRBV7-2 and TRBJ1-5; a possible D gene is TRBD1 (5 bases). Sequencing input: CD4+ T cells from PBMCs. The CDR3 DNA reads as TGTGCCAGCAGCTTCACATTTGACAGTGGGAATCAGCCCCAGCATTTT. The encoded protein is CASSFTFDSGNQPQHF.